This T cell receptor (beta chain) was profiled in a study of Ad26.COV2.S vaccination and SARS-CoV-2 variants. Whole-study results and caveats: Those who received vaccine or placebo ended up with similar non-spike TCR breadth. Higher spike-specific TCR breadth was found in vaccine recipients than in placebo recipients.

CDR1 MNHEY and CDR2 SMNVEV come from the germline V gene (reference sequence). CDR3 size: 16 residues. The trim removed 3 bases at V and 3 bases at J, leaving 2 bases unmatched. With respect to this clone: Its matching antigen is unknown.

The protocol was immunoSEQ multiplex PCR, while the TCRdb copy is restricted to in-frame clones and leaves out a portion. Here the sample spans fewer than 400,000 clones, roughly nine tenths being singletons. Documented treatment: about 20 received Ad26.COV2.S at low or high dose, single or two shots; about 5 received placebo; per-sample allocation not given. Sampling was done on day 63 after the first vaccine or placebo injection. The shot given was an Ad26 vector that makes Wuhan-strain SARS-CoV-2 spike. V usage is TRBV27 and J usage is TRBJ2-7; TRBD2 matches at 16 bases. Source: peripheral blood, taken in a trial of Ad26.COV2.S vaccine versus placebo. This TCR was sampled from a person aged 18-65 years who received the Ad26.COV2.S COVID-19 vaccine or a placebo. CDR3 nucleotide sequence: TGTGCCAGCAGTTTGGGACTAGCGGGGGGGCTCTACGAGCAGTACTTC. Amino acid sequence: CASSLGLAGGLYEQYF.